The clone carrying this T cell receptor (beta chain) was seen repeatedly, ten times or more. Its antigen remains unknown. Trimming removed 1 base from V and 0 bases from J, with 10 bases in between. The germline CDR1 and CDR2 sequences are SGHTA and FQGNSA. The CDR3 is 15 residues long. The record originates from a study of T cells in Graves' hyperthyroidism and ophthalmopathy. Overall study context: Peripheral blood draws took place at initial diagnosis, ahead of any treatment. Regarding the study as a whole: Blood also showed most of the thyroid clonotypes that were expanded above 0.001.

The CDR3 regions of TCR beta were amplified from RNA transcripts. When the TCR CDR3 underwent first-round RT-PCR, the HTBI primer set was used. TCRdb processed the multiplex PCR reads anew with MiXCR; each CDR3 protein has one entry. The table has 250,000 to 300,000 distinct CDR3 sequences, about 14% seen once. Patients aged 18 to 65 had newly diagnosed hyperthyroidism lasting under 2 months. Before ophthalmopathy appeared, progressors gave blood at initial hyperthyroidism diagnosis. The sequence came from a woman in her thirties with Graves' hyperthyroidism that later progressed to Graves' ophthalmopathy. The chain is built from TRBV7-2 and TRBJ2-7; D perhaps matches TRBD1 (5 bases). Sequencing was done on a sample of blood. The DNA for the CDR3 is TGTGCCAGCAGCTTAGACAGGTTCCGCTCCTACGAGCAGTACTTC. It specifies CASSLDRFRSYEQYF.